This T cell receptor beta chain comes out of a study of blood T cells in healthy people across ages. Whole-study findings and limits: The study lacked donor CMV status, which possibly confounded expanded clonotype changes. Per-million-T-cell TCR beta diversity fell roughly linearly with age.

The CDR3 is made up of 14 amino acids. V shed 5 bases and J shed 8 bases, with 16 bases lying between them. Germline lookup yields CDR1 SGHAT and CDR2 FQNNGV. This clonotype occurred a few times. Its target is unknown. Using a J-beta primer mix together with a sample-barcoded 5' primer, a second PCR was run for roughly 7 to 11 cycles. One entry per CDR3 protein, called by TCRdb with MiXCR from the 5' RACE reads. The sample lists about 1,500,000 distinct CDR3 sequences, roughly 40% occurring once. The sequence came from a young woman in good health. The rearrangement uses TRBV11-2 and TRBJ2-1; a weak D match, TRBD1 (6 bases). Sequenced sample: blood. This CDR3 is CASSQSEQGDEQFF. CDR3 nucleotide sequence: TGTGCCAGCAGCCAGTCAGAACAGGGTGATGAGCAGTTCTTC.